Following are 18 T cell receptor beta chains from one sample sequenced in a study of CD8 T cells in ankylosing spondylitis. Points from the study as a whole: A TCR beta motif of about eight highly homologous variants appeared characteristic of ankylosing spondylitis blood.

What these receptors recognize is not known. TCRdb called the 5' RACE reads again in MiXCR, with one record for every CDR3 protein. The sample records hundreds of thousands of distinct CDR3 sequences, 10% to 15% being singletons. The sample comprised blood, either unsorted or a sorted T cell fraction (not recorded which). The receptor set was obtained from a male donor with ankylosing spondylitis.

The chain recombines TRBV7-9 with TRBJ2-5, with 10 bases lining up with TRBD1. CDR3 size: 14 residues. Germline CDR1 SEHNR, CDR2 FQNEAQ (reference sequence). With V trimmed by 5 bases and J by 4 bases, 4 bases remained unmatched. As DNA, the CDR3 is TGTGCCAGCAGCCGACGGACAGGGGGAGAGACCCAGTACTTC. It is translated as CASSRRTGGETQYF.

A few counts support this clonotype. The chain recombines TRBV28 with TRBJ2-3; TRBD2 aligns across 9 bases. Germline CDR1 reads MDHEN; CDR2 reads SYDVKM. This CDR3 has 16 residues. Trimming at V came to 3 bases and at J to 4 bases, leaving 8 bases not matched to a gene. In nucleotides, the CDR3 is TGTGCCAGCAGTTTGGGACTAGCAGACATACCAGATACGCAGTATTTT. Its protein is CASSLGLADIPDTQYF.

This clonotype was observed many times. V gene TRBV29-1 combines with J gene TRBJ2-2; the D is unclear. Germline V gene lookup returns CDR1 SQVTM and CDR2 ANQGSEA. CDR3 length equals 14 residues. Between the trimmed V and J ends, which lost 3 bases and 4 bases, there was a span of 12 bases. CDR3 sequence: CSVDNGWGTGELFF. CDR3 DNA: TGCAGCGTTGACAACGGTTGGGGCACCGGGGAGCTGTTTTTT.

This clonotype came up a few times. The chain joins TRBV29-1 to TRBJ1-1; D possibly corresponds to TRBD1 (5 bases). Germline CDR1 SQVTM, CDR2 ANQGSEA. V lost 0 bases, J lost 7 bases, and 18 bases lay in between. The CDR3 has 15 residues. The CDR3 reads CSVEDGKRGWSEAFF. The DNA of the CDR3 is TGCAGCGTTGAAGATGGGAAAAGGGGATGGAGTGAAGCTTTCTTT.

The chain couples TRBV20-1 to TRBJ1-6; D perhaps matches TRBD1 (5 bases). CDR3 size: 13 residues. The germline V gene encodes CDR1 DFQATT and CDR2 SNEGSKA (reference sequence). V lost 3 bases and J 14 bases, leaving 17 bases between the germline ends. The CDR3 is CSASFQGGTTLHF. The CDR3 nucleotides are TGCAGTGCTAGCTTCCAGGGCGGGACGACCCTCCACTTT.

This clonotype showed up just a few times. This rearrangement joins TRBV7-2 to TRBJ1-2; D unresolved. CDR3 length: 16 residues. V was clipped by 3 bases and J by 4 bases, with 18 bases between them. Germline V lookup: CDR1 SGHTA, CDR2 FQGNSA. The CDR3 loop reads CASSLIVVAGVYGYTF. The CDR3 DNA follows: TGTGCCAGCAGCTTGATAGTAGTGGCTGGGGTCTATGGCTACACCTTC.

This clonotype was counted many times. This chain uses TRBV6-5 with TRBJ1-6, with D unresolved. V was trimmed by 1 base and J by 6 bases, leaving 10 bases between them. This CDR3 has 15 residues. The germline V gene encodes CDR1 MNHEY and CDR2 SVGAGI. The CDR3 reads CASSYLGGFNSPLHF. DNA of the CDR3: TGTGCCAGCAGTTACTTGGGTGGGTTTAATTCACCCCTCCACTTT.

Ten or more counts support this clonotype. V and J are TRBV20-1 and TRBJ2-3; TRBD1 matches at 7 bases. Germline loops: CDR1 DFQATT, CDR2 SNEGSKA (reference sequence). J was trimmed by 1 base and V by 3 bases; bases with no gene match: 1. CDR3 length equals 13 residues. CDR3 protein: CSASTGGTDTQYF. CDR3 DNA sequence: TGCAGTGCTAGTACAGGGGGCACAGATACGCAGTATTTT.

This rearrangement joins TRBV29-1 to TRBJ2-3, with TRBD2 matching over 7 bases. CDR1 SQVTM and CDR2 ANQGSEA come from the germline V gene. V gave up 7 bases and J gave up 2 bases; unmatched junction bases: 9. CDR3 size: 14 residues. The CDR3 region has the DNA TGCAGCGAGGTGGGGCTAGCGGACACAGATACGCAGTATTTT. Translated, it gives CSEVGLADTDTQYF.

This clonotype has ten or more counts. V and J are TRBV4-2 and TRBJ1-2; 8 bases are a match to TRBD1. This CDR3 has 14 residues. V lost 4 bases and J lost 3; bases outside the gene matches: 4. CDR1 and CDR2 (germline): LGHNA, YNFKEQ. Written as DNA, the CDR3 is TGTGCCAGCAGCCTGGGACAGGTGGACTATGGCTACACCTTC. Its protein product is CASSLGQVDYGYTF.

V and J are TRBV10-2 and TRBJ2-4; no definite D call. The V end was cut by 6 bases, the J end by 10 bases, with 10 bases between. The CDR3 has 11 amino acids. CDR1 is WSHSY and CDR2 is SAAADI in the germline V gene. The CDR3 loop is CASRVGQIQYF. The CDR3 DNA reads TGCGCCAGCAGAGTTGGCCAGATTCAGTACTTC.

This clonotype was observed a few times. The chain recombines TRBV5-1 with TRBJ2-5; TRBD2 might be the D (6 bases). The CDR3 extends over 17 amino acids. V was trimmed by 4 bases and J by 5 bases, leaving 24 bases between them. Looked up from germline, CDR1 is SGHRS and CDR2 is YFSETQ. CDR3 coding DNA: TGCGCCAGCAGCCAACTACCGGGACTTACGATCCTGGAGACCCAGTACTTC. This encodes CASSQLPGLTILETQYF.

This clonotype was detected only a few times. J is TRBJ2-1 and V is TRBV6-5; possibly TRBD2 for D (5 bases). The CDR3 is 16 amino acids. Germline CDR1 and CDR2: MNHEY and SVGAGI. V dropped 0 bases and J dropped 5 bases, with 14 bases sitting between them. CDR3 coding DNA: TGTGCCAGCAGTTACTCGAGAGCGGACCTTAACAATGAGCAGTTCTTC. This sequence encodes CASSYSRADLNNEQFF.

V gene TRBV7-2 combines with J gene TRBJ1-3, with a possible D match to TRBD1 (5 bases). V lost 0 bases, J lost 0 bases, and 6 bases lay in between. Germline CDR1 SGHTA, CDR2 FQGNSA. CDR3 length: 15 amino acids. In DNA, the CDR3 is TGTGCCAGCAGCTTAGCGGGGCTCTCTGGAAACACCATATATTTT. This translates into CASSLAGLSGNTIYF.

The CDR3 nucleotides are TGCGCCAGCAGCCAGGGATCGGGGCAGGGGACCTACGAGCAGTACTTC. It specifies CASSQGSGQGTYEQYF. The V gene is TRBV5-1, the J gene TRBJ2-7; the D gene is possibly TRBD1 (6 bases). CDR3 size: 16 residues. Germline V gene lookup returns CDR1 SGHRS and CDR2 YFSETQ. Trimming removed 4 bases from V and 2 bases from J, with 19 bases in between.

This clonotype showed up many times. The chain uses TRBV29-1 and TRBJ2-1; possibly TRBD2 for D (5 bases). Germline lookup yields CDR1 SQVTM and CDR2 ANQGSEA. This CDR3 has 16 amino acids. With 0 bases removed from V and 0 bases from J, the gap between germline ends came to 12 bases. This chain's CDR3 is CSVEDLERDSYNEQFF. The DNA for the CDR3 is TGCAGCGTTGAAGATCTTGAGAGGGACTCCTACAATGAGCAGTTCTTC.

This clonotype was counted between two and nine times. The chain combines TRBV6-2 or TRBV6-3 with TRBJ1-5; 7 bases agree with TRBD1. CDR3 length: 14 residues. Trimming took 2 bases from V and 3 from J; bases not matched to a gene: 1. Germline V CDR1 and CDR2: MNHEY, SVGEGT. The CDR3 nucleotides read TGTGCCAGCAGTTACGACAGGGTCAATCAGCCCCAGCATTTT. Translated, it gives CASSYDRVNQPQHF.

The CDR3 coding sequence is TGCGCCAGCAGCCCGGTAGAGGGGTCTGAAGATACGCAGTATTTT. Protein: CASSPVEGSEDTQYF. This chain links TRBV5-1 with TRBJ2-3; the D call may be TRBD1 or TRBD2 (5 bases each). V shed 4 bases and J shed 5 bases, with 17 bases lying between them. This CDR3 has 15 residues. Germline V gene data show CDR1 as SGHRS and CDR2 as YFSETQ.